This T cell receptor (beta chain) was documented in a study of T-cell reconstitution after alpha-beta-depleted transplantation in children. The CDR3 extends over 13 amino acids. Deletions cut 1 base from V and 4 bases from J, with 10 bases between. Germline lookup yields CDR1 DFQATT and CDR2 SNEGSKA (reference sequence). Study findings and constraints: Expanded graft clones numbering several hundred reportedly gave rise to alpha-beta T cells about two months after transplant. In some patients, recipient T cells and intrathymic progenitors surviving conditioning explained high day-60 diversity. It was newly produced T cells that mostly accounted for T-cell counts and diversity one year after transplant.

On this clonotype: Its specificity is not known.

Unique molecular identifiers were incorporated when the TCRbeta library was constructed. Via MiXCR, TCRdb re-called the PCR reads, giving one row per CDR3 protein. The sample yields approximately 520,000 distinct CDR3 sequences, about an eighth seen once. The sequence was collected from a female patient aged 2-10 years who had a stem cell transplant for aplastic anemia, so the T cells may come from the graft donor. This sequence joins TRBV20-1 and TRBJ1-1; D is undetermined. Sequencing was performed on PBMCs, mostly from graft donor cells, taken 180 days after TCRalphabeta/CD19-depleted stem cell transplant. The CDR3: CSARAELGTEAFF. CDR3 in DNA: TGCAGTGCTAGAGCAGAGTTAGGCACTGAAGCTTTCTTT.